This T cell receptor (beta chain) emerged from a study of shared T cell receptors in the human thymus. V trimming: 3 bases; J trimming: 4 bases; junction bases outside the gene matches: 14. The CDR3 totals 19 residues. Germline values: CDR1 SGHDN, CDR2 FVKESK. TCRdb keeps only in-frame clones here, not all; method: immunoSEQ multiplex PCR. In the table there are some 660,000 clones, about 90% of which are singletons. These data were also reused for a study on human thymus T cells. That paper adds: Corrective cardiac operations yielded the resected thymus tissue. Unrelated individuals were reported by related research to share highly overlapping thymic repertoires.

Sequencing was done on a sample of thymocytes. The J gene is TRBJ2-1, the V gene TRBV14, with 11 bases lining up with TRBD2. The source is a boy in the first two years of life with a congenital heart defect. The CDR3 region is CASSQAGLAVPEGYNEQFF. The CDR3 coding sequence is TGTGCCAGCAGCCAGGCGGGACTAGCGGTCCCAGAAGGGTACAATGAGCAGTTCTTC.